The clone carrying this TCR beta chain was detected only a few times. Antigen specificity is unknown. V was pared by 1 base and J by 0 bases, with 10 bases between. The length of the CDR3 is 16 residues. Germline CDR1 reads SGHTA; CDR2 reads FQGTGA. The sample belongs to a study of human T cells and chemical hapten exposure. Study-level points and caveats: Patch test scores rose with PT1 expanded TCR counts, a positive correlation.

A single record per CDR3 protein comes from TCRdb applying MiXCR to the RACE reads. The data show a few hundred thousand distinct CDR3 sequences, with roughly 6.3% seen just once and about 6% held by the top ten. As for time point: patch test 2, 6 weeks after DPC sensitization. Treatment noted: therapeutic diphenylcyclopropenone sensitization with weekly scalp DPC. Ahead of each patch test application, blood was drawn. This chain links TRBV7-3 with TRBJ2-1; D may be TRBD1 (6 bases). This sequence originates from a woman between 18 and 29 years old with alopecia areata. Some clones in this sample may be carry-over from other donors' samples. Sequencing used whole blood, obtained in connection with sensitization to the hapten diphenylcyclopropenone (DPC). CDR3 nucleotide sequence: TGTGCCAGCAGCTTAAGTACAGGGAGCTCCTACAATGAGCAGTTCTTC. Amino acids: CASSLSTGSSYNEQFF.